This note documents a single T cell receptor beta chain sequence. Authors' analysis steps: Amplification of reference gene primers was used by the study to estimate nucleated cell counts. The assay was immunoSEQ multiplex PCR, and TCRdb's table has in-frame clones only and misses some. V and J calls and clone size follow that table, whereas D and trimming were derived from the DNA. The sample yields around 300,000 clones, around 91% seen once. The data derive from a study of blood T cell repertoires in COVID-19. The CDR3 sequence is 18 residues long. After removal of 3 bases from V and 4 bases from J, the junction contained 7 bases not matched to a gene. Germline V gives CDR1 PRHDT, CDR2 FYEKMQ (reference sequence). Assignment of participants to cohorts was predicated upon participant-reported clinical history.

The chain recombines TRBV13 with TRBJ2-3, with TRBD2 matching 16 bases. The sequence came from a woman younger than 35 who had recovered from COVID-19. Material: PBMCs or T cells enriched from blood (not recorded which). CDR3 bases: TGTGCCAGCAGCTTGCCGGGACTAGCGGGGGGGCCCGCAGATACGCAGTATTTT. Translating gives CASSLPGLAGGPADTQYF.